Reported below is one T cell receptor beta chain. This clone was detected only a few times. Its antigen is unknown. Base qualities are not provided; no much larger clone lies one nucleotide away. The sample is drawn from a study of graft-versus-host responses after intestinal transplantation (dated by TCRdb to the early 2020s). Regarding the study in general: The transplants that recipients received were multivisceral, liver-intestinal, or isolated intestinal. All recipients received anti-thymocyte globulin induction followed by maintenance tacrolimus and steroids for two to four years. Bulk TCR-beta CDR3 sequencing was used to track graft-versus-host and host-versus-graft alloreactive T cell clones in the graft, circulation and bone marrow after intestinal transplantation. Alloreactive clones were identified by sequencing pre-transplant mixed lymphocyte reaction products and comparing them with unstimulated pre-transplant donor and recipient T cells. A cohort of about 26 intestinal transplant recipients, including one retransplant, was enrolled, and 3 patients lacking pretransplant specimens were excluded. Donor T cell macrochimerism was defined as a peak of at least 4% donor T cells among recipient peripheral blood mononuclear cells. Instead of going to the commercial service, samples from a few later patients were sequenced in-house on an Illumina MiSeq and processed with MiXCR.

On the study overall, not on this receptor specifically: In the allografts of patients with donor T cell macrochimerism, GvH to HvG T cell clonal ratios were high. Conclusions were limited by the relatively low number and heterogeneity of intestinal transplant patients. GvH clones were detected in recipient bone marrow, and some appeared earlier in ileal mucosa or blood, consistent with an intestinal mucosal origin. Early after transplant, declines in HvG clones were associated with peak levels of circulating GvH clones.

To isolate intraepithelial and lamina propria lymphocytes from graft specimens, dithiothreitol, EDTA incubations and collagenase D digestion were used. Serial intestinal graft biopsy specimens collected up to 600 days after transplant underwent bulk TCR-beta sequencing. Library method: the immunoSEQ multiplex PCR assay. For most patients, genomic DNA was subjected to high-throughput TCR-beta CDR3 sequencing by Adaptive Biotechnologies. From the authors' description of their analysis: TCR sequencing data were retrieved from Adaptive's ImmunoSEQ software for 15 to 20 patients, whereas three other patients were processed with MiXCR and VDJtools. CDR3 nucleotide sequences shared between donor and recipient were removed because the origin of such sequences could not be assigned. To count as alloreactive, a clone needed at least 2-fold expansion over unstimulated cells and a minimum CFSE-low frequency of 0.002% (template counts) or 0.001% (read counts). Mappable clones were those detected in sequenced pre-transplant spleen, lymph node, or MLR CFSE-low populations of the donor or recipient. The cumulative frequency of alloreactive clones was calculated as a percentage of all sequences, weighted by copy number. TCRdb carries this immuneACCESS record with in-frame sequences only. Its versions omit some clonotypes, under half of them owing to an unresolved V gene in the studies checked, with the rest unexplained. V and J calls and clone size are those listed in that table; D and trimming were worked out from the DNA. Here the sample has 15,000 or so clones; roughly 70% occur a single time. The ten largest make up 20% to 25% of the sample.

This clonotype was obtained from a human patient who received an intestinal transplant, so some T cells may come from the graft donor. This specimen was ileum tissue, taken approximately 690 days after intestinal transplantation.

CDR3 protein: CASSLGGNQETQYF. The DNA sequence follows: TGTGCCAGCAGCTTGGGGGGCAACCAAGAGACCCAGTACTTC. This chain is built from TRBV5-4 and TRBJ2-5, and possibly TRBD1, on 5 matching bases. V loses 0 bases, J loses 0 bases, and the germline ends lie 6 bases apart. Its CDR3 holds 14 amino acids, cysteine through phenylalanine. Only the CDR3 portion is preserved as DNA: 42 bases, with reading frame beginning at the first base. CDR1 SGHNT and CDR2 YYREEE are derived from the germline V gene (reference sequence).